This is a list of T cell receptor beta chains from one sample in a study of T-cell reconstitution after alpha-beta-depleted transplantation in children. TCRdb used MiXCR to reprocess the PCR reads, holding one entry per CDR3 protein. The data show roughly 200,000 distinct CDR3 sequences, roughly 15% seen once. The material was PBMCs from the stem cell graft donor, obtained from the stem cell graft. These receptors all come from a human donor who donated a stem cell graft to a child with acute lymphoblastic leukemia. The CDR3 runs from the conserved cysteine through the conserved F or W. A D gene is named only where the DNA matches it firmly. Size is stated for part of the rows, as once, few or many counts, or as a class when the clone is expanded.

v_gene: TRBV11-2; d_gene: -; j_gene: TRBJ1-4; abundance: -; CDR3aa: CASNGQFNEKLFF; CDR3nt: TGTGCCAGCAATGGGCAGTTTAATGAAAAACTGTTTTTT
v_gene: TRBV6-4; d_gene: -; j_gene: TRBJ2-3; abundance: -; CDR3aa: CASSDSYGGTDTQYF; CDR3nt: TGTGCCAGCAGTGATTCCTACGGGGGCACAGATACGCAGTATTTT
v_gene: TRBV5-1; d_gene: TRBD1; j_gene: TRBJ2-1; abundance: many; CDR3aa: CASRFQGVSDEQFF; CDR3nt: TGCGCCAGCAGGTTTCAGGGGGTGTCGGATGAGCAGTTCTTC
v_gene: TRBV12-3/TRBV12-4; d_gene: TRBD1; j_gene: TRBJ1-1; abundance: few; CDR3aa: CASRISDREVAEAFF; CDR3nt: TGTGCCAGCAGGATTTCCGACAGGGAGGTCGCTGAAGCTTTCTTT
v_gene: TRBV5-1; d_gene: -; j_gene: TRBJ2-6; abundance: -; CDR3aa: CASSLINAGALSGANVLTF; CDR3nt: TGCGCCAGCAGCTTGATAAACGCAGGGGCCCTCTCTGGGGCCAACGTCCTGACTTTC
v_gene: TRBV27; d_gene: -; j_gene: TRBJ2-7; abundance: few; CDR3aa: CASSLSGFSGSFRTTSSYEQYF; CDR3nt: TGTGCCAGCAGTTTATCCGGGTTTAGTGGCAGCTTTAGGACAACAAGCTCCTACGAGCAGTACTTC
v_gene: TRBV10-2; d_gene: TRBD2; j_gene: TRBJ2-3; abundance: many; CDR3aa: CASRYESSGSTDTQYF; CDR3nt: TGCGCCAGCAGATATGAATCTAGCGGTAGCACAGATACGCAGTATTTT
v_gene: TRBV5-1; d_gene: TRBD1; j_gene: TRBJ1-2; abundance: few; CDR3aa: CASSLSVTGKGYTF; CDR3nt: TGCGCCAGCAGCCTCTCGGTGACAGGGAAAGGCTACACCTTC
v_gene: TRBV30; d_gene: -; j_gene: TRBJ1-4; abundance: -; CDR3aa: CAWSPAGPTTEKLFF; CDR3nt: TGTGCCTGGAGCCCAGCGGGACCTACTACTGAAAAACTGTTTTTT
v_gene: TRBV20-1; d_gene: TRBD2; j_gene: TRBJ2-1; abundance: -; CDR3aa: CSARVAGGHLSTYNEQFF; CDR3nt: TGCAGTGCTAGGGTAGCGGGAGGCCACTTATCAACCTACAATGAGCAGTTCTTC